One and the same sample provided the 16 T cell receptor beta chains below, sequenced in a study of shared clonotypes between healthy human individuals. In the naive CD8 group, cells lacked CD45RO and were positively selected for CCR7, so terminally differentiated effector memory CD45RA+ cells were left out. Generated by immunoSEQ multiplex PCR, the TCRdb table keeps only in-frame clones and is missing some. The sample consists of roughly 2,000,000 clones, about 95% of them appearing once. Sample: naive CD8+ T cells sorted from blood. These TCRs come from a man aged 18 to 29 in good health.

The chain uses TRBV7-9 and TRBJ2-1; D might be TRBD1 or TRBD2, each matching 5 bases. CDR3 length equals 15 residues. Germline V lookup: CDR1 SEHNR, CDR2 FQNEAQ (reference sequence). V was clipped by 7 bases and J by 5 bases, with 18 bases between them. The CDR3 bases are TGTGCCAGCATTGAGGGGATGCCTAGAGACAATGAGCAGTTCTTC. Amino acid sequence: CASIEGMPRDNEQFF.

This rearrangement joins TRBV7-9 to TRBJ1-2, with a weak D call TRBD1 (6 bases). V was pared by 3 bases and J by 2 bases, with 10 bases between. The germline V gene encodes CDR1 SEHNR and CDR2 FQNEAQ (reference sequence). The CDR3 runs 14 residues. CDR3 nucleotides: TGTGCCAGCAGCTTCCCTGGACAGAACTATGGCTACACCTTC. Translated, it gives CASSFPGQNYGYTF.

V and J are TRBV5-8 and TRBJ2-7, with a possible D match to TRBD2 (6 bases). CDR3 size: 15 residues. V was pared by 0 bases and J by 2 bases, with 12 bases between. Germline lookup yields CDR1 SGHTS and CDR2 YDEGEE. CDR3 nucleotides: TGTGCCAGCAGCTTGGGTGGGAGGCTCCCCTACGAGCAGTACTTC. This gives the protein CASSLGGRLPYEQYF.

The J gene is TRBJ1-4, the V gene TRBV2; a possible D gene is TRBD1 (5 bases). Germline CDR1 reads SNHLY; CDR2 reads FYNNEI. The CDR3 spans 13 residues. Trimming removed 5 bases from V and 8 bases from J, with 12 bases in between. The CDR3 DNA is TGTGCCAGCAGTACCGAGGGGTGGGAAAAACTGTTTTTT. It translates to CASSTEGWEKLFF. Full variable domain (outside the CDR3, taken from reference TRBV2 and TRBJ1-4): EPEVTQTPSHQVTQMGQEVILRCVPISNHLYFYWYRQILGQKVEFLVSFYNNEISEKSEIFDDQFSVERPDGSNFTLKIRSTKLEDSAMYFCASSTEGWEKLFFGSGTQLSVL.

V gene TRBV13 combines with J gene TRBJ2-5, with D perhaps TRBD2 (6 bases). Germline CDR1 PRHDT, CDR2 FYEKMQ (reference sequence). This CDR3 spans 15 amino acids. V dropped 5 bases and J dropped 1 base, with 14 bases sitting between them. CDR3 DNA: TGTGCCAGCAGCCCAACACGGGACTCCCAAGAGACCCAGTACTTC. Protein: CASSPTRDSQETQYF. Full variable domain (missing parts from reference TRBV13 and TRBJ2-5): AAGVIQSPRHLIKEKRETATLKCYPIPRHDTVYWYQQGPGQDPQFLISFYEKMQSDKGSIPDRFSAQQFSDYHSELNMSSLELGDSALYFCASSPTRDSQETQYFGPGTRLLVL.

The rearrangement links TRBV6-5 to TRBJ2-5, with 8 nucleotides matching TRBD2. CDR3 length: 15 amino acids. In germline, CDR1 is MNHEY, CDR2 SVGAGI. Losses at the gene ends were 6 bases for V and 1 base for J; bases not matched to a gene: 7. CDR3 DNA: TGTGCCAGCAGCTCTACTAGCGGTCTCCAAGAGACCCAGTACTTC. Translation gives CASSSTSGLQETQYF.

The chain couples TRBV15 to TRBJ2-3, with 8 bases that match TRBD1. The V and J ends lost 5 bases and 4 bases, in that order; junction bases with no gene match: 8. From germline, CDR1 is LNHNV and CDR2 YYDKDF (reference sequence). This CDR3 is built from 15 residues. The CDR3 DNA follows: TGTGCCACCAGCCCGGGACAGGTGGACTCAGATACGCAGTATTTT. Its protein product is CATSPGQVDSDTQYF. Variable domain in full (rest from reference TRBV15 and TRBJ2-3): DAMVIQNPRYQVTQFGKPVTLSCSQTLNHNVMYWYQQKSSQAPKLLFHYYDKDFNNEADTPDNFQSRRPNTSFCFLDIRSPGLGDTAMYLCATSPGQVDSDTQYFGPGTRLTVL.

This chain uses TRBV5-4 with TRBJ2-3, with 8 bases identical to TRBD2. Unmatched junction bases numbered 10, after V lost 9 bases and J lost 4 bases. The CDR3 totals 14 residues. The germline V gene has CDR1 SGHNT and CDR2 YYREEE (reference sequence). The CDR3 protein is CATSGGRDADTQYF. DNA of the CDR3: TGTGCCACCTCGGGGGGGCGTGACGCAGATACGCAGTATTTT.

This clone was detected ten times or more. This chain connects TRBV2 to TRBJ2-7, with 9 positions matching TRBD1. The V gene's germline CDR1 is SNHLY and CDR2 FYNNEI. CDR3 length: 15 residues. J lost 3 bases, V lost 1 base, and 4 bases had no gene match. CDR3 bases: TGTGCCAGCAGTGAAGGCCCGGGACAGGGCTACGAGCAGTACTTC. This gives the protein CASSEGPGQGYEQYF.

The chain has TRBV27 and TRBJ2-3; 10 bases align to TRBD1. CDR1 is MNHEY, CDR2 SMNVEV, per germline (reference sequence). V trimming: 5 bases; J trimming: 2 bases; junction bases outside the gene matches: 7. The CDR3 is 16 residues long. This CDR3 reads CASSVTGTGATDTQYF. The CDR3 coding sequence is TGTGCCAGCAGTGTAACGGGGACAGGGGCCACAGATACGCAGTATTTT.

The V call is TRBV4-3, the J call TRBJ2-7, with TRBD2 as a possible D gene (5 bases). CDR1 and CDR2 (germline): LGHNA, YSLEER. The CDR3 is 15 amino acids. The V end was cut by 0 bases, the J end by 4 bases, with 13 bases between. CDR3 sequence: CASSQEYTPGYEQYF. Written as DNA, the CDR3 is TGCGCCAGCAGCCAAGAGTACACGCCGGGGTACGAGCAGTACTTC.

This sequence joins TRBV10-1 and TRBJ2-2; the D call may be TRBD1 or TRBD2 (5 bases each). CDR3 length: 16 residues. Germline V gene data show CDR1 as WNHNN and CDR2 as SYGVQD (reference sequence). Trimming pared 3 bases from V and 2 bases from J, leaving 13 bases between. CDR3 sequence (DNA): TGCGCCAGCAGTGACGGGGCAGAGGCAAACACCGGGGAGCTGTTTTTT. This gives the protein CASSDGAEANTGELFF.

Regarding this clone: The sample carries other DNA sequences with the same CDR3. The rearrangement links TRBV6-5 to TRBJ1-4; a weak D match, TRBD1 (5 bases). Deletions cut 2 bases from V and 6 bases from J, with 10 bases between. Germline V gives CDR1 MNHEY, CDR2 SVGAGI. The length of the CDR3 is 14 residues. CDR3 bases: TGTGCCAGCAGTTACGTGGGGGGGGATGAAAAACTGTTTTTT. Residues: CASSYVGGDEKLFF.

The CDR3 nucleotides are TGTGCCAGCAGCCCCGAGAGGGATAATTCACCCCTCCACTTT. Translating it yields CASSPERDNSPLHF. The chain combines TRBV5-4 with TRBJ1-6; D not resolved. V lost 4 bases, J lost 5 bases, and 10 bases lay in between. This CDR3 contains 14 residues. Germline CDR1 SGHNT, CDR2 YYREEE (reference sequence).

The CDR3 spells CASSPGRPSSYEQYF. The CDR3 DNA reads TGTGCCAGCAGCCCGGGACGGCCGAGCTCCTACGAGCAGTACTTC. The chain links TRBV6-5 to TRBJ2-7; the D call may be TRBD1 or TRBD2 (5 bases each). The CDR3 is 15 amino acids. Germline lookup yields CDR1 MNHEY and CDR2 SVGAGI. Deletions cut 6 bases from V and 0 bases from J, with 15 bases between.

The chain carries TRBV2 and TRBJ1-1; D is uncertain. Germline-derived CDR1 and CDR2 are SNHLY and FYNNEI. Trimming stripped 2 bases from V and 1 base from J, with 8 bases between. The CDR3 consists of 14 residues. CDR3 protein: CASSELGSNTEAFF. The DNA of the CDR3 is TGTGCCAGCAGTGAACTGGGGTCGAACACTGAAGCTTTCTTT.